The 9 T cell receptor beta chains presented below share a single source sample, sequenced in a study of blood T cell repertoires in COVID-19. TCRdb's table, derived via immunoSEQ multiplex PCR, lists solely in-frame clones and lacks some. The data hold about 140,000 clones, with over 60% observed a single time. The sequenced sample was peripheral blood. The receptors derive from a man aged 80 or over with acute or convalescent COVID-19.

This clone was counted a few times. The J gene is TRBJ2-7, the V gene TRBV6-5; 9 bases match TRBD1. The CDR3 is 14 amino acids. CDR1 is MNHEY and CDR2 is SVGAGI in the germline V gene. V shed 6 bases and J 2 bases; nucleotides not matched to a gene: 5. The CDR3 spells CASRRRDRAYEQYF. The CDR3 nucleotides read TGTGCCAGCAGACGCCGGGACAGGGCCTACGAGCAGTACTTC.

This clone showed up just a few times. This chain joins TRBV7-8 and TRBJ1-4; a possible D gene is TRBD1 (5 bases). Trimming removed 4 bases from V and 8 bases from J, with 17 bases in between. Germline loops: CDR1 SGHVS, CDR2 FQNEAQ. CDR3 size: 15 residues. CDR3 DNA: TGTGCCAGCAGCTATTCAGGGCGCACGAAGGAAAAACTGTTTTTT. Its protein is CASSYSGRTKEKLFF.

The genes are TRBV3-1 (or the pseudogene TRBV3-2) and TRBJ2-3; 7 bases map to TRBD1. The trim removed 9 bases at V and 6 bases at J, leaving 6 bases unmatched. This CDR3 comprises 12 residues. The V gene's germline CDR1 is LGHDT and CDR2 YNNKEL (reference sequence). The CDR3 DNA reads TGTGCCAGTAACAGGGGTTCGGATACGCAGTATTTT. Its protein product is CASNRGSDTQYF.

The CDR3 bases are TGTGCCAGCAGCAAAGATGCCCTGGGAGGCCAAGAGACCCAGTACTTC. This sequence encodes CASSKDALGGQETQYF. V is TRBV21-1 and J is TRBJ2-5; the D call TRBD2 from the table was never checked on the DNA. TRBV21-1 is marked as a pseudogene. This CDR3 contains 16 residues.

The chain joins TRBV9 to TRBJ2-5; D might be TRBD2 (6 bases). Germline CDR1 and CDR2: SGDLS and YYNGEE. The CDR3 is 13 residues long. V was cut by 5 bases and J by 1 base, with 9 bases left in between. The CDR3 region has the DNA TGTGCCAGCAGTGTGACTAGCCAAGAGACCCAGTACTTC. This translates into CASSVTSQETQYF.

This clone came up a few times. This chain links TRBV11-2 with TRBJ2-1, with 8 nucleotides matching TRBD1. There are 14 residues in the CDR3. J gave up 13 bases and V 3 bases, and 11 bases lay outside the gene matches. Germline lookup yields CDR1 SGHAT and CDR2 FQNNGV. CDR3 nucleotides: TGTGCCAGCAGCTTTCCCGCAGGGGGCAATGGACAGTTCTTC. This gives the protein CASSFPAGGNGQFF. Complete variable domain (other parts from reference TRBV11-2 and TRBJ2-1): EAGVAQSPRYKIIEKRQSVAFWCNPISGHATLYWYQQILGQGPKLLIQFQNNGVVDDSQLPKDRFSAERLKGVDSTLKIQPAKLEDSAVYLCASSFPAGGNGQFFGPGTRLTVL.

The chain couples TRBV7-6 to TRBJ2-1, with 15 bases that match TRBD2. The length of the CDR3 is 16 residues. The ends lost 5 bases at V and 7 bases at J; junction bases unmatched: 6. The germline V gene encodes CDR1 SGHVS and CDR2 FNYEAQ. DNA of the CDR3: TGTGCCAGCAGCGCAGGGACTAGCGGGGGGAGAAATGAGCAGTTCTTC. Its protein is CASSAGTSGGRNEQFF.

CDR3 protein: CAWSPWTGGTEAFF. Here the CDR3 DNA reads TGTGCCTGGAGTCCCTGGACAGGGGGTACTGAAGCTTTCTTT. This chain joins TRBV30 and TRBJ1-1; 10 bases are a match to TRBD1. Germline CDR1 and CDR2: GTSNPN and SVGIG (reference sequence). The CDR3 covers 14 residues. Germline trimming cut 2 bases from V and 5 bases from J; bases unmatched to any gene: 5. Full variable domain (remainder filled in from reference TRBV30 and TRBJ1-1): SQTIHQWPATLVQPVGSPLSLECTVEGTSNPNLYWYRQAAGRGLQLLFYSVGIGQISSEVPQNLSASRPQDRQFILSSKKLLLSDSGFYLCAWSPWTGGTEAFFGQGTRLTVV.

This clone has just one count. V gene TRBV5-6 combines with J gene TRBJ2-5; tentative D call: TRBD2 (6 bases). Germline V gives CDR1 SGHDT, CDR2 YYEEEE. CDR3 length equals 14 residues. V gave up 1 base and J gave up 5 bases, with 12 bases separating them. CDR3 in amino acids: CASSLPGVRETQYF. DNA for the CDR3: TGTGCCAGCAGCTTGCCGGGGGTAAGGGAGACCCAGTACTTC. The full variable domain, its missing parts supplied by reference TRBV5-6 and TRBJ2-5, is DAGVTQSPTHLIKTRGQQVTLRCSPKSGHDTVSWYQQALGQGPQFIFQYYEEEERQRGNFPDRFSGHQFPNYSSELNVNALLLGDSALYLCASSLPGVRETQYFGPGTRLLVL.